This T cell receptor (beta chain) was identified during a study of HIV-infected patients and healthy controls (dated by TCRdb to 2013 to 2014). As for the study more broadly: Whether deep TCR repertoire sequencing of small blood samples from HIV patients could capture immune perturbation and reconstitution was tested in the study.

Whole blood was used without fractionating the cells, so the repertoire represented all peripheral T cells without sorting. As controls, ten healthy donors without infection were sampled, and four of the ten donors were sampled a second time three to four months later. For RNA extraction, an approximately 2.3 ml sample of peripheral blood was drawn into Tempus tubes. Residual genomic DNA was removed with the TURBO-DNase kit and globin mRNA was depleted with GLOBINclear. SuperScript III was used to reverse transcribe 500 ng RNA with primers targeting the alpha and beta constant regions. Separate libraries for the alpha and beta chains were generated through chain-specific third strand synthesis that incorporated multiplexing indices. To avoid primer bias, the protocol used one single primer pair to amplify every rearrangement within a chain, and the protocol also attached molecular barcodes to each cDNA molecule. The SP2 sequencing primer site and a random hexamer were carried on a 5' RACE adapter, to which purified cDNA was joined by T4 RNA Ligase 1. Second strand synthesis was performed with Phusion polymerase and primed from the SP2 site, and slow temperature ramps were applied to favor optimal annealing. The 12-nucleotide barcode on each molecule comprised two random hexamer sequences, both introduced before amplification and concatenated. An amplification PCR of roughly 25 cycles with P5s and P7 primers came after a short first PCR that had added P5 and P7 adapter elements plus a second index. The libraries went through approximately 25 PCR cycles in total, were quantified on a Qubit, were sized on a Bioanalyzer, and were diluted to around 4.4 nM. Sequencing of the normalized libraries was done on an Illumina MiSeq using 2 x 250 paired-end kits. Reverse transcription reactions were cleaned up on MinElute columns and eluted into roughly 10 ul Tris-Cl. A 1:1 ratio of AMPure XP beads was used to clean the adapter ligations after they had run for around 25 hours at 16 degrees C. The authors' analysis ran thus. A modified Decombinator processed the demultiplexed FASTQ files and output V, J, insert and barcode information. Sequences sharing a barcode but differing from the dominant sequence were discarded as errors, and barcodes clustered at Levenshtein distance 3 were counted to estimate original cDNA molecules. For downstream analyses, the R packages ineq, vegan, igraph and RCytoscape were used, along with IMGT nomenclature and CDR3 definitions. The authors computed V gene usage over distinct sequences and counted each TCR a single time to avoid skew from clonal expansion. Similarity networks connected unique CDR3 amino acid sequences within a donor whenever two sequences differed by a single Levenshtein edit. In the repertoires, a search was made for a compiled set of published HIV-specific CDR3s (approximately 90 alpha, some 700 beta) and CMV-specific CDR3s (around twelve alpha, approximately 250 beta). It was shown by random subsampling to size-matched repertoires that the decreased diversity of patients was not caused by their lower sequence numbers. TCRdb reprocessing: public reads trimmed at Q25 with fastp, clones called with MiXCR, in-frame beta chains kept. Each CDR3 protein appears once, grouped with its most common genes and DNA. What appears here as the V and J calls and clone size reflects TCRdb's work, not the paper's. Recorded for this sample are 10,000 to 15,000 distinct CDR3 sequences; about a tenth of them occurred a single time. Of the sample, roughly 6% is held by the ten largest clones.

The investigation overall reported the following: In the samples, alpha-beta chain pairing was left undetermined. Slight age and sex profile differences between the study cohorts did not explain the observed diversity differences. Unequal numbers of distinct sequences between patients and controls complicated comparisons, and size-matching overweighted rare events from HIV-infected data. Sequencing depth was restricted by the use of whole blood, which also prevented the dynamics of distinct T-cell subpopulations from being separated. HLA typing of donors was not performed in the study. Processing was restricted to sixteen HIV-infected individuals, which the authors judged to be a major constraint on the generalizability of the findings. Compared with untreated HIV+ repertoires, healthy control repertoires had roughly threefold more distinct CDR3s and a higher Shannon diversity. HIV-infected repertoires showed significantly elevated mean Gini indices relative to controls, which possibly reflects oligoclonality. More CDR3s were shared between individuals among healthy controls than among HIV+ patients, as measured by Jaccard index and by the count of highly shared sequences. MAIT cell alpha-chain CDR3s were found at high frequency in healthy controls but were severely depleted in HIV+ repertoires. Eight alpha and eight beta V genes showed significantly different mean usage between HIV-infected patients and controls. In size-matched repertoire data, the apparent post-therapy recovery of the Gini index in HIV-infected patients was not replicated. HIV-associated CDR3s exhibited a significant reduction in frequency during therapy, whereas CMV-associated CDR3s exhibited no significant change, although the majority increased in frequency.

This clonotype is deemed medium-sized (0.01 to 0.1%). No antigen is known for it. No per-base quality is available; no much larger clone lies one base away. The specimen sequenced was blood. The clonotype comes from an adult in good health.

The CDR3 in this case is CSARDETEAFF. The bases are TGCAGTGCTAGAGATGAAACTGAAGCTTTCTTT. The chain links TRBV20-1 with TRBJ1-1; confidence is insufficient to name the D gene. From the cysteine up to the phenylalanine, the CDR3 has a length of 11 residues. This entry keeps only the CDR3 DNA: 33 bases, framed from base 1. V loses 0 bases, J loses 5 bases, and the germline ends lie 4 bases apart. CDR1 and CDR2 are drawn from the germline V gene (reference sequence): DFQATT, SNEGSKA.